The T cell receptor (beta chain) described here comes from a study of cytomegalovirus exposure and HLA in healthy donors. Study results and caveats: Researchers reported from a later analysis that most CMV-associated TCR beta chains appeared HLA-restricted. Later, an analysis showed that TCR beta chains associated with HLA were more clonally expanded than others that were equally common. Later work associated fewer than 20,000 TCR beta sequences with HLA alleles at 0.05 false discovery rate. CMV serostatus was the only recorded immune exposure for donors.

As to this clone: Antigen unknown.

PCR used 60 Vbeta primers and 13 Jbeta primers. The data were produced by immunoSEQ multiplex PCR, yet TCRdb's version contains in-frame clones alone and is incomplete. The table lists about 200,000 clones, 70% of them singletons. This CDR3 is built from 15 residues. Germline CDR1 is SGHNT and CDR2 is YENEEA. J gave up 4 bases and V 1 base, and 5 bases lay outside the gene matches. The chain combines TRBV11-3 with TRBJ2-3, with 7 positions matching TRBD2. The TCR originated in a man between 40 and 49 years old in good health and CMV-seropositive. The sample comprised PBMCs. CDR3 amino acids: CASSLGGTTSDTQYF. CDR3 nucleotides: TGTGCCAGCAGCTTAGGGGGGACTACGTCAGATACGCAGTATTTT.